The 8 T cell receptor beta chains below all came from one sample that was sequenced in a study of a mutant IDH1 vaccine in newly diagnosed glioma. As to time point: baseline, week 1 (first vaccination visit). Treatment: pre-vaccination baseline after standard-of-care therapy. Assay used: immunoSEQ multiplex PCR; TCRdb lists only in-frame clones, some missing. The sample lists fewer than 100,000 clones; roughly 90% were seen once. Source: PBMCs, taken from a glioma patient treated with radiotherapy, temozolomide or both. All receptors derive from a woman aged 45-59 years with glioma.

The count of this clone is one. The chain joins TRBV18 to TRBJ2-7; 9 bases map to TRBD1. V was clipped by 4 bases and J by 3 bases; unmatched bases: 7. The CDR3 sequence is 15 residues long. CDR1 is KGHSH and CDR2 is LQKENI in the germline V gene. CDR3 nucleotide sequence: TGTGCCAGCTCACTAACCGGGACAGGGTACTACGAGCAGTACTTC. Its protein product is CASSLTGTGYYEQYF.

The chain carries TRBV18 and TRBJ2-1; tentative D call: TRBD2 (7 bases). The CDR3 contains 14 residues. V was trimmed by 5 bases and J by 7 bases, leaving 15 bases between them. Germline lookup yields CDR1 KGHSH and CDR2 LQKENI. This CDR3 is CASSDSGTPNEQFF. As DNA, the CDR3 is TGTGCCAGCTCAGACAGCGGGACACCTAATGAGCAGTTCTTC.

The table lists this clone with a count of one. The CDR3 region has the DNA TGTGCCAGCAGCTCGAAGACTAGATATGTGTTCGATGAGCAGTTCTTC. Amino acids: CASSSKTRYVFDEQFF. The chain carries TRBV11-2 and TRBJ2-1; D is perhaps TRBD2 (6 bases). The V gene's germline CDR1 is SGHAT and CDR2 FQNNGV. The germline V and J ends were trimmed by 4 bases and 8 bases, with 21 bases remaining between them. This CDR3 is 16 amino acids long.

The J gene is TRBJ2-3, the V gene TRBV5-8; the D is unclear. Germline assignment: CDR1 SGHTS and CDR2 YDEGEE. Trimming took off 2 bases at V and 0 bases at J, with 13 bases between the two ends. This CDR3 is built from 16 residues. The CDR3 protein is CASSFAFETSTDTQYF. The CDR3 DNA sequence: TGTGCCAGCAGCTTTGCGTTTGAGACTAGCACAGATACGCAGTATTTT.

This clone occurred once. V gene TRBV5-1 combines with J gene TRBJ2-7; D is uncertain. V was pared by 0 bases and J by 3 bases, with 4 bases between. Germline lookup yields CDR1 SGHRS and CDR2 YFSETQ. The CDR3 has 12 amino acids. CDR3 in DNA: TGCGCCAGCAGCTTGGGGGGCTACGAGCAGTACTTC. This translates into CASSLGGYEQYF.

About this clone: One end of the junction fails to match germline, which may point to a read error. The V gene is TRBV27, the J gene TRBJ1-2; TRBD1 agrees at 7 bases. The CDR3 has 15 amino acids. The germline gives CDR1 MNHEY, CDR2 SMNVEV (reference sequence). CDR3 bases: TGTGCCAGCAGTTTAATGCAGGGGGGAATATATGGTTACACCTTC. Translating it yields CASSLMQGGIYGYTF.

The gene calls are TRBV7-9 and TRBJ1-5; D is uncertain. Looked up from germline, CDR1 is SEHNR and CDR2 is FQNEAQ (reference sequence). This CDR3 has 17 residues. Between the trimmed V and J ends, which lost 1 base and 3 bases, there was a span of 16 bases. The CDR3 spells CASSLDYVLGSNQPQHF. The CDR3 region has the DNA TGTGCCAGCAGCTTAGACTACGTATTAGGGTCCAATCAGCCCCAGCATTTT.

J is TRBJ2-3 and V is TRBV28; 9 bases agree with TRBD2. Germline V CDR1 and CDR2: MDHEN, SYDVKM. The CDR3 totals 16 residues. The J segment lost 5 bases and the V segment lost 5 bases, leaving 11 bases of the junction unmatched. CDR3 sequence reads: CASSTGAGGGGDTQYF. The CDR3 DNA follows: TGTGCCAGCAGTACCGGAGCGGGAGGCGGTGGAGATACGCAGTATTTT.